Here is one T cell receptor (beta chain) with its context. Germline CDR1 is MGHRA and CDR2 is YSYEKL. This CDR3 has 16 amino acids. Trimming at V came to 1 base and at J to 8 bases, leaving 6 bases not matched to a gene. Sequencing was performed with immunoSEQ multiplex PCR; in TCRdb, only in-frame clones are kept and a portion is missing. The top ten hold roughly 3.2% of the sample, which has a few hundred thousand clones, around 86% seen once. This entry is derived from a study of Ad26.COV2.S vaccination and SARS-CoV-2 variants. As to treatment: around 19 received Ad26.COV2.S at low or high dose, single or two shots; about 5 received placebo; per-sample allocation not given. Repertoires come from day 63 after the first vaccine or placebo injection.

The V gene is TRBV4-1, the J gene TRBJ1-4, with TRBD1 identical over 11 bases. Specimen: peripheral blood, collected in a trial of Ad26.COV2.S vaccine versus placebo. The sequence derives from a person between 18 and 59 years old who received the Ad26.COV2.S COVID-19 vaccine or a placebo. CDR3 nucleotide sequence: TGCGCCAGCAGCCAAGCGGGACAGGGGGTATGGGAAAAACTGTTTTTT. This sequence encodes CASSQAGQGVWEKLFF.